What follows are 8 T cell receptor beta chains derived from one specimen sequenced in a study of T cell responses to AZD1222 COVID-19 vaccine (dated by TCRdb to about 2021). Receptor amplification or capture employed the immunoSEQ multiplex PCR assay. TCRdb stores this immuneACCESS table with in-frame sequences only. Part of the clones is absent; in the studies checked, under half of the shortfall reflects unresolved V genes, and no reason is known for the rest. The sample includes fewer than 120,000 clones, with less than 95% observed a single time. About 8.3% of the sample rests with the top ten. According to the study, the label for this sample's time point signals: baseline before first vaccination. Material: peripheral blood, obtained on day 0 of AZD1222 vaccination. These TCRs come from an adult in good health.

The chain joins TRBV19 to TRBJ1-5; D is uncertain. CDR3 length: 15 residues. V lost 5 bases, J lost 0 bases, and 11 bases lay in between. Germline-derived CDR1 and CDR2 are LNHDA and SQIVND (reference sequence). CDR3 DNA sequence: TGTGCCAGTAGTGACGGAGAATATAGCAATCAGCCCCAGCATTTT. Translation gives CASSDGEYSNQPQHF.

The chain links TRBV6-4 to TRBJ2-1; the D gene is possibly TRBD1 (5 bases). The CDR3 is 14 amino acids. Trimming pared 0 bases from V and 8 bases from J, leaving 11 bases between. Germline loops: CDR1 MRHNA, CDR2 SNTAGT. The CDR3 loop reads CASSDSRRGYEQFF. DNA for the CDR3: TGTGCCAGCAGTGACTCGCGAAGGGGCTATGAGCAGTTCTTC.

A single count supports this clone. In DNA form, the CDR3 reads TGTGCCTGGAGGAGTCTGAGGGGGCGGGGGAAAAACACCGGGGAGCTGTTTTTT. Translated, it gives CAWRSLRGRGKNTGELFF. The gene calls are TRBV30 and TRBJ2-2; either TRBD1 or TRBD2 may supply D (7 bases each). The germline CDR1 and CDR2 sequences are GTSNPN and SVGIG (reference sequence). The CDR3 sequence is 18 residues long. V lost 3 bases and J lost 2, with 22 bases in between.

This clone was observed a few times. This rearrangement joins TRBV3-1 (or the pseudogene TRBV3-2) to TRBJ2-3; 8 bases are a match to TRBD1. The CDR3 consists of 19 residues. CDR1 and CDR2 (germline): LGHDT, YNNKEL (reference sequence). Unmatched junction bases numbered 17, after V lost 3 bases and J lost 3 bases. The CDR3 sequence is CASSHRGRRGWERTDTQYF. CDR3 coding DNA: TGTGCCAGCAGCCACAGGGGGCGGCGGGGTTGGGAACGTACAGATACGCAGTATTTT.

The chain combines TRBV28 with TRBJ1-1; D remains ambiguous. Germline lookup yields CDR1 MDHEN and CDR2 SYDVKM. V lost 6 bases, J lost 12 bases, and 14 bases lay in between. The length of the CDR3 is 11 residues. CDR3 DNA sequence: TGTGCCAGCAGGCAAACACCCGTCACTTTCTTT. Translation: CASRQTPVTFF.

The chain is built from TRBV28 and TRBJ1-6; D remains unclear. The V and J ends lost 2 bases and 10 bases respectively, with 9 bases between them. CDR1 is MDHEN and CDR2 is SYDVKM in the germline V gene. The CDR3 covers 13 residues. CDR3 loop: CASSLLGISPLHF. Here the CDR3 DNA reads TGTGCCAGCAGTTTACTCGGGATATCACCCCTCCACTTT.

The chain employs TRBV7-2 and TRBJ2-7; 12 bases are a match to TRBD1. Germline V CDR1 and CDR2: SGHTA, FQGNSA. This CDR3 region has 17 residues. The ends lost 5 bases at V and 5 bases at J; junction bases unmatched: 13. CDR3 sequence reads: CASSPKGSGTGGHEQYF. CDR3 DNA sequence: TGTGCCAGCAGCCCCAAGGGTTCGGGGACAGGGGGCCACGAGCAGTACTTC. The entire variable domain, with the rest obtained from reference TRBV7-2 and TRBJ2-7, is as follows: GAGVSQSPSNKVTEKGKDVELRCDPISGHTALYWYRQSLGQGLEFLIYFQGNSAPDKSGLPSDRFSAERTGGSVSTLTIQRTQQEDSAVYLCASSPKGSGTGGHEQYFGPGTRLTVT.

V is TRBV27 and J is TRBJ1-5; no clear D. The CDR3 has 15 amino acids. V was pared by 5 bases and J by 4 bases, with 15 bases between. Germline lookup yields CDR1 MNHEY and CDR2 SMNVEV (reference sequence). This CDR3 is CASSPTMKGNQPQHF. The CDR3 DNA follows: TGTGCCAGCAGTCCTACGATGAAGGGAAATCAGCCCCAGCATTTT.